This TCR beta chain was sequenced in a study of T-cell memory formation after mild COVID-19 (dated by TCRdb to about 2021). With respect to the entire study: TCR sequence clusters from the two donors were largely donor specific. Longitudinal TCRalpha and TCRbeta repertoire sequencing tracked T-cell clones expanding and contracting after mild COVID-19 in two donors. The cohort was made up of two young adult volunteers, one female and one male, who were previously healthy. On the study overall, not on this receptor specifically: The study covered only a couple of mild cases, and larger cohorts including severe cases with pre-infection samples were considered necessary. Whether the second-wave clones peaking on day 37 were SARS-CoV-2 specific was not confirmed. From day 15 to 85, contracting clones showed balanced CD4/CD8 phenotypes, whereas a second wave of clones that expanded from day 15 to 37 leaned towards CD4+. Some responding clones were detected in pre-infection memory, suggesting pre-existing cross-reactive memory T cells joined the SARS-CoV-2 response. Contracting CD4+ clones were located mainly in the CM and EM memory subsets, whereas CD8+ clones were found to be enriched in EMRA.

Concerning this clonotype: Its recognized antigen is unknown. No quality values exist for individual bases; no much larger clone is one base distant.

The CDR3 holds 13 amino acids from the cysteine to the phenylalanine. Only the CDR3 DNA stays, 39 bases, in frame from base 1. The CDR1 and CDR2 encoded by the germline V gene (reference sequence) are SEHNR and FQNEAQ. Trimming takes 0 bases from V and 5 bases from J, and the germline ends sit 8 bases apart. Sequencer: Illumina NovaSeq 6000. TCRalpha and TCRbeta cDNA libraries were constructed by 5'RACE with constant-segment primers, with sample barcodes and unique molecular identifiers being introduced. Trizol reagent was used to extract RNA from every sample. The libraries were amplified in two PCR steps, and the second step added a second sample barcode and Illumina TruSeq adapters. Libraries were sequenced on an Illumina NovaSeq with 2 x 150 bp paired-end reads. The authors' analysis ran thus. With migec v1.2.7, reads were demultiplexed and then collapsed into UMI-guided consensus sequences. With mixcr v2.1.11, UMI consensuses were aligned to TRA and TRB V and J templates and assembled into clonotypes. A clonotype was counted as expanded or contracted only when both edgeR and NoisET called the clonotype significant, with the noise models trained on biological replicates. edgeR calls used a false discovery rate-adjusted p below 0.01 and a log2 fold-change threshold of 1. As an exploratory analysis of dynamics, max-normalized trajectories of the 1000 most abundant clonotypes were examined by PCA with hierarchical clustering. The CD4 or CD8 phenotype of responding clones was assigned using the separately sequenced CD4+ and CD8+ repertoires. Using fastp at Q25 and MiXCR, TCRdb reprocessed the public reads and kept productive beta chains. Every entry covers one CDR3 protein and lists the most common genes and DNA from its rows. The V and J calls come from TCRdb's annotation, not from the publication. This sample is represented by under 650,000 distinct CDR3 sequences; about a sixth of them were singletons. The ten largest clones take up around 12% of the sample.

PBMCs were isolated by Ficoll-Paque density gradient centrifugation. Sequenced: PBMCs or a T cell subset sorted from them (not recorded which). The chain uses TRBV7-9 and TRBJ2-7, with the D gene call left open. This receptor was obtained from an adult woman who had mild COVID-19 (a few samples of this study predate the infection). The sample titles of this study are shuffled in the database, so cell type and time point are left out; the donor was told from shared clones. The CDR3 protein: CASSLAQFHEQYF. The nucleotide sequence is given as TGTGCCAGCAGCTTAGCCCAGTTTCACGAGCAGTACTTC.